This TCR beta chain emerged from a study of shared clonotypes between healthy human individuals. The CDR3 covers 15 residues. V was clipped by 4 bases and J by 7 bases, with 15 bases between them. CDR1 SGHRS and CDR2 YFSETQ come from the germline V gene. Profiling relied on immunoSEQ multiplex PCR, and the TCRdb table lists in-frame clones only, not all of them. The data show roughly 2,300,000 clones, roughly 90% seen once. This receptor was obtained from a young man in good health. Some clones in this sample may be carry-over from other donors' samples. V usage is TRBV5-1 and J usage is TRBJ2-6; D assignment may be TRBD1 or TRBD2 (5 bases each). Input material: naive CD4+ T cells from PBMCs. Described subset: CD45RA+ positively selected. This chain's CDR3 is CASSGAGFGANVLTF. The CDR3 bases are TGCGCCAGCAGCGGGGCGGGTTTTGGCGCCAACGTCCTGACTTTC.